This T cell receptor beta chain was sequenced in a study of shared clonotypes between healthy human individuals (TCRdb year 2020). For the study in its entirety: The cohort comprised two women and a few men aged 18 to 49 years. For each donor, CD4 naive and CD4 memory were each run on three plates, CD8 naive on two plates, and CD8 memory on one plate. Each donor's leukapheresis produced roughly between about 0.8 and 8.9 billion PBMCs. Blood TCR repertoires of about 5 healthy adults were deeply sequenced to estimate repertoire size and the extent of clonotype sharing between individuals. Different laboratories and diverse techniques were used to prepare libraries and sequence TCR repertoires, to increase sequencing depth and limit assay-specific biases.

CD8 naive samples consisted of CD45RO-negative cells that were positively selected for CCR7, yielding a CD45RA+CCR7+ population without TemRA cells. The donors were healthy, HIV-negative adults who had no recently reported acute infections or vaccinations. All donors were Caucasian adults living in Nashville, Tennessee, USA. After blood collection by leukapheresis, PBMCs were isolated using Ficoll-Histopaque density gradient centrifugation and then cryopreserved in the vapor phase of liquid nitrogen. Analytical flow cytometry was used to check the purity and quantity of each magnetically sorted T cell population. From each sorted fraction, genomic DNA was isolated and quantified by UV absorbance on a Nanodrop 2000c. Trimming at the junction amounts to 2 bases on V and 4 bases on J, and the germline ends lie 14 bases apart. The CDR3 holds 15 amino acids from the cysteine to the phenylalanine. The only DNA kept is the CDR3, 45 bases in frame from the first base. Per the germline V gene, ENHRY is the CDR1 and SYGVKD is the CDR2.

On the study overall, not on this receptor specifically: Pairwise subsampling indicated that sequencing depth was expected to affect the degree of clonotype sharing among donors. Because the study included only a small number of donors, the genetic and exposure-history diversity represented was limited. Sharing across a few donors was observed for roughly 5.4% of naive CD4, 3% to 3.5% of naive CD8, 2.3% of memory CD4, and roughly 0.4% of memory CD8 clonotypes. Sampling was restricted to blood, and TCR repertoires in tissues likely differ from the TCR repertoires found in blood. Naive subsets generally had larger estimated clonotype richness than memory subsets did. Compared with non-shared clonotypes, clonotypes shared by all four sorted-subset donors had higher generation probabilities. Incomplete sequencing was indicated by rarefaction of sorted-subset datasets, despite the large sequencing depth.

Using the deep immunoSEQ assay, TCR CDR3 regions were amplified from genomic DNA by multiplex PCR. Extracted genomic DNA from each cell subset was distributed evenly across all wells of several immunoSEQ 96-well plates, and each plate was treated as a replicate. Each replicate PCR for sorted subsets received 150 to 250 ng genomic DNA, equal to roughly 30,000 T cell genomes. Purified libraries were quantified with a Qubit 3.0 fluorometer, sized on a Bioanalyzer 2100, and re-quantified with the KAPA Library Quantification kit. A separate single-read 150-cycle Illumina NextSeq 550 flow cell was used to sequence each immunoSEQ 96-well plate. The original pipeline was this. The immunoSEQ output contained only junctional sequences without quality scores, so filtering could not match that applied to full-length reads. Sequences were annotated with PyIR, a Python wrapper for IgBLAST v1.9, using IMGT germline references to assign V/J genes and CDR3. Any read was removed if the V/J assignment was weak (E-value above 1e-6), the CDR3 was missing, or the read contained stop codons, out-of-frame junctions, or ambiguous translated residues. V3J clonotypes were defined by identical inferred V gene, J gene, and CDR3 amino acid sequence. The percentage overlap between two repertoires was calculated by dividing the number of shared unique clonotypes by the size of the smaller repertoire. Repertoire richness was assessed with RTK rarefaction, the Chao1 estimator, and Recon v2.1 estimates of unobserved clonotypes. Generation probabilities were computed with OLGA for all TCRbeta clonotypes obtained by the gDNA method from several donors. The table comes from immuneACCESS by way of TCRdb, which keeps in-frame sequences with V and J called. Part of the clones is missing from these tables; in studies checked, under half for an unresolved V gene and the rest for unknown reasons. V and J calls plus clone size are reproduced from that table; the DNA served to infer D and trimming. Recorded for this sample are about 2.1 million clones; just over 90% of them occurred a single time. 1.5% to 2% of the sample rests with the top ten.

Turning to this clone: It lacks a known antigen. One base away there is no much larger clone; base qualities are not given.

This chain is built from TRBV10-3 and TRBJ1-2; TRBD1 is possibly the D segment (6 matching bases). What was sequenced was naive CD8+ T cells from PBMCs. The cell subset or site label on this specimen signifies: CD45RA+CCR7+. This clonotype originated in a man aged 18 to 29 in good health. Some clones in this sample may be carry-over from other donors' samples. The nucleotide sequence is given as TGTGCCATCAGTGAGCCCCAACAGGGTGTCTATGGCTACACCTTC. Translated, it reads CAISEPQQGVYGYTF.